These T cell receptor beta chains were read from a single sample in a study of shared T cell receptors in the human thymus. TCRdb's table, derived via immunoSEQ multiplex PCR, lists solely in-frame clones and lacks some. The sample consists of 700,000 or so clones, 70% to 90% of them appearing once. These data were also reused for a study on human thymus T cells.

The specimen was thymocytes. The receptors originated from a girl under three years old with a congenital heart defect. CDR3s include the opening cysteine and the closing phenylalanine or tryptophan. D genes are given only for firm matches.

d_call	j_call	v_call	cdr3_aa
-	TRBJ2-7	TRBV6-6	CASSYSGIVVYEQYF
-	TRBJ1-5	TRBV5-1	CASSLVPGNSNQPQHF
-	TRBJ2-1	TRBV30	CAWRPPDSYNEQFF
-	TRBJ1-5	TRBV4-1	CASSQLAGFSQPQHF
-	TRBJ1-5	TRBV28	CASSYLTTPADRIINQPQHF
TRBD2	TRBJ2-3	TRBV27	CASSRTSGGVDTQYF
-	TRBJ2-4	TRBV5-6	CASSSGGLGKNIQYF
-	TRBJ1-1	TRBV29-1	CSVGAARGSGEAFF
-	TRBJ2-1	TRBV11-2	CASSPSNEQFF
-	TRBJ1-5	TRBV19	CASSICPGTSPKPQHF
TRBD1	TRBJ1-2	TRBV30	CAWSADGTGGPWGYTF
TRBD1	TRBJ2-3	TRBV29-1	CSVIRDRDTDTQYF
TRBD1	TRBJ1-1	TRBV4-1	CASSQDSPDRENTEAFF
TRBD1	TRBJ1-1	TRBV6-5	CASSKGQENTEAFF